This T cell receptor (beta chain) was sequenced in a study of OX40 agonist ivuxolimab in advanced cancers. About the full investigation: The costimulatory receptor OX40 (CD134) was targeted by ivuxolimab, a fully human IgG2 agonistic monoclonal antibody. Intravenous ivuxolimab was administered to patients every 2 weeks at six dose levels: 0.01, 0.1, 0.3, 1.5, 3 and 10 mg/kg. Among the roughly 50 dose-escalation patients, 19 had hepatocellular carcinoma, 15 or so melanoma, 9 renal cell carcinoma and 9 head and neck cancer. A male proportion of around 80% and a mean age of roughly 55 years, ranging from roughly 23 to 80, were recorded for the dose-escalation cohort. Patients were allowed to have had prior anti-PD-1, anti-PD-L1 or anti-CTLA-4 therapy, and 40% of the dose-escalation patients had previously received checkpoint inhibitors. Partial responses occurred in three dose-escalation patients, of whom one had hepatocellular carcinoma and two had cutaneous melanoma. Peripheral TCRbeta sequencing was intended to test whether TCR sequence diversity was altered and clonal T-cell expansion was caused by ivuxolimab. The paper reports the monotherapy dose-escalation portion (N of about 47 patients) of the phase I ivuxolimab trial. Study-wide conclusions, independent of this receptor: At doses from 0.1 to 3.0 mg/kg, clonal expansion was seen in both CD4+ and CD8+ blood T cells between baseline and week 6. Low levels of normalized T-cell clonal expansion were also seen in some nonresponding patients. The antigen specificity of the peripheral T cells that underwent clonal expansion was not determined. On average, CD8+ T cells showed more expanded clones than CD4+ T cells after ivuxolimab. In partial responders in the 0.1-3.0 mg/kg groups, normalized peripheral clonal expansion was found to be among the lowest, especially among CD8+ T cells.

With regard to this clone: Its cognate antigen has yet to be identified. Nothing much larger sits one base from this clone, and base qualities are not available.

To sequence the TCRbeta CDR3 region, genomic DNA was isolated from the sorted cells. TCRbeta CDR3 regions were sequenced using the immunoSEQ Assay. TCRdb limited this immuneACCESS table to in-frame rearrangements with V and J called. A share of clones is missing; checked studies link under half to unresolved V genes, and the rest is unexplained. Within this sample are approximately 67,000 clones, with roughly 85% of them counted one time only. Clones ranked in the top ten supply roughly 2% of the sample. The trial excluded patients who had a history of autoimmune disease or who were on systemic immunosuppression. Peripheral blood for TCR sequencing was collected from all dose cohorts at baseline, on cycle 4 day 1, and on cycle 7 day 1. Samples came from an open-label, multicenter, first-in-human phase I dose-escalation trial of ivuxolimab. The trial enrolled adults with locally advanced or metastatic head and neck squamous cell, hepatocellular, melanoma or renal cell carcinoma. Before TCR sequencing, CD4+ T cells and CD8+ T cells from peripheral blood were sorted into separate populations.

Taken from cysteine to phenylalanine, the CDR3 has 14 residues. The entry retains the CDR3 DNA only, 42 bases that are in frame from base 1. V is clipped by 6 bases and J by 2 bases, and the sequence between their germline boundaries is 17 bases long. Based on the germline V gene, the CDR1 and CDR2 sequences are SQVTM and ANQGSEA. The sample in question was CD4+ or CD8+ T cells sorted from blood, obtained in a trial of the OX40 agonist ivuxolimab. The chain was built from TRBV29-1 and TRBJ2-7, and TRBD1 may be the D gene, going by 5 matching bases. This receptor was identified in an adult with an advanced solid tumor such as melanoma, head and neck, liver or kidney cancer. CDR3 reads: CSVNGLDSAYEQYF. The nucleotides are TGCAGCGTCAATGGGTTAGACAGCGCCTACGAGCAGTACTTC.